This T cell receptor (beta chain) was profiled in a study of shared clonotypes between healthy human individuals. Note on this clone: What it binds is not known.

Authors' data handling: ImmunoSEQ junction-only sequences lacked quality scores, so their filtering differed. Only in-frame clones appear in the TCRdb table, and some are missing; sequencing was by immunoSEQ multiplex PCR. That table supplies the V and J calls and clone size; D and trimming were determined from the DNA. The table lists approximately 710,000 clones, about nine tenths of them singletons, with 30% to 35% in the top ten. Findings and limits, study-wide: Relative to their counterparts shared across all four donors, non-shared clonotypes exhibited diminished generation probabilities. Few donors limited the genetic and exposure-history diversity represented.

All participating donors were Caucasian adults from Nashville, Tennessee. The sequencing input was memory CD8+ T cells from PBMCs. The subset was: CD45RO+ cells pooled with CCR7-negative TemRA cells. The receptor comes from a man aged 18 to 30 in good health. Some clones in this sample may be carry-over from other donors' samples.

The CDR3 DNA is TGTGCCTGGTTGGGGGGAGGGTCTAACTATGGCTACACCTTC. Amino acid sequence: CAWLGGGSNYGYTF. The V gene is TRBV30, the J gene TRBJ1-2, with a tentative D call TRBD1 (5 bases). This CDR3 is 14 amino acids long. CDR1 is GTSNPN, CDR2 SVGIG, per germline (reference sequence). The germline V and J ends were trimmed by 5 bases and 0 bases, with 13 bases remaining between them. The full variable domain, in which reference TRBV30 and TRBJ1-2 provide the parts outside the CDR3, is SQTIHQWPATLVQPVGSPLSLECTVEGTSNPNLYWYRQAAGRGLQLLFYSVGIGQISSEVPQNLSASRPQDRQFILSSKKLLLSDSGFYLCAWLGGGSNYGYTFGSGTRLTVV.